This TCR beta chain was observed in a study of beta chain features in type 1 diabetes. Study-level points and caveats: A definitive answer on HLA type influencing TCRB rearrangement was not reached here. High-TCR-expressing cells could be over-represented by cDNA sequencing. The naive, central memory and Treg TCRB repertoires looked more alike in patients than they did in healthy donors.

Investigators reverse transcribed all isolated RNA, so they sequenced expressed TCRB transcripts. Only in-frame clones appear in the TCRdb table, and some are missing; sequencing was by immunoSEQ multiplex PCR. The table shows hundreds of thousands of clones, with roughly 31% occurring only once. Sorting that relied on CD45RO/CCR7/CD25/CD127/CD95/CD27 yielded CD4+ naive, central memory, regulatory and stem cell-like memory cells. CDR3 length: 16 amino acids. J gave up 0 bases and V 3 bases, and 3 bases lay outside the gene matches. CDR1 is MGHDK, CDR2 SYGVNS, per germline. In the case of this clone: What it recognizes is unknown.

This sequence was found in a man aged 18-30 years in good health. The sequenced material came from naive CD4+ T cells from blood. V and J are TRBV25-1 and TRBJ2-3; 10 nucleotides agree with TRBD2. The CDR3 DNA is TGTGCCAGCAGTGATGGACTAGCGGCAAGCACAGATACGCAGTATTTT. Translated, it gives CASSDGLAASTDTQYF.